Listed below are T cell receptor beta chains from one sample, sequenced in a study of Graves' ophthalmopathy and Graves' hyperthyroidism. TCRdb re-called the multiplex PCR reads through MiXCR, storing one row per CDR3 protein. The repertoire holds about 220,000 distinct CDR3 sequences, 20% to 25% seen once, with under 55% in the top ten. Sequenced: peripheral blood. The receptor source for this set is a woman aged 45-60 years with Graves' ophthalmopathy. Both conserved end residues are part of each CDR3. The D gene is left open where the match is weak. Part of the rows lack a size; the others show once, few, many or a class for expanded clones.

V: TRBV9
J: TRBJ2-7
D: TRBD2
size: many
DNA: TGTGCCAGCTCCCCTACCGGGACTACCTACGAGCAGTACTTC
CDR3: CASSPTGTTYEQYF

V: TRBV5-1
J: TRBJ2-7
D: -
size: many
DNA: TGTGCCAGCAGTTTCAACTACGAGCAGTACTTC
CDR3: CASSFNYEQYF

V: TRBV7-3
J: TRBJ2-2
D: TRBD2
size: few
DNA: TGTGCCAGCAGCCCGCGGACTAGCGGGAGGGCCGGGGAGCTGTTTTTT
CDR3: CASSPRTSGRAGELFF

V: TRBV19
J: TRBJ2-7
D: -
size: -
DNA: TGTGCCAGTAGTATGTCCCTGAAATCCTACGAGCAGTACTTC
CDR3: CASSMSLKSYEQYF

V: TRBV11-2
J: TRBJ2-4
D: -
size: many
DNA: TGTGCCAGCAGTTTACGACTCGATCTAGCCAAAAACATTCAGTACTTC
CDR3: CASSLRLDLAKNIQYF

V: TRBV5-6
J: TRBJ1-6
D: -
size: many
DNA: TGTGCCAGCAGCTTCGGATACAGAGATTCACCCCTCCACTTT
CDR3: CASSFGYRDSPLHF

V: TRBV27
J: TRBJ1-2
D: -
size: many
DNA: TGTGCCAGCAGTCTCCGGGGACTGAACTATGGCTACACCTTC
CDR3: CASSLRGLNYGYTF

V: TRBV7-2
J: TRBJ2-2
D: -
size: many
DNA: TGTGCCAGCAGCCCCAGAGTGAGCACCGGGGAGCTGTTTTTT
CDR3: CASSPRVSTGELFF

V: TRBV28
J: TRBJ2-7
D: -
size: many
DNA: TGTGCCGGCAGTTCCTGGACCGTTTACGAGCAGTACTTC
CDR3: CAGSSWTVYEQYF

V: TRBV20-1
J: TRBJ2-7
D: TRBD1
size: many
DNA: TGCAGTGCCACGGATCAGGGGGCTGGCGAGCAGTACTTC
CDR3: CSATDQGAGEQYF

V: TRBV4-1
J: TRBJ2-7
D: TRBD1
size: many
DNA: TGCGCCAGCAGCCAAGGGGACAGGGCTCACGACGAGCAGTACTTC
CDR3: CASSQGDRAHDEQYF

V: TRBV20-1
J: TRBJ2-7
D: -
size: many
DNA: TGCAGTGCTAGAGATCAGCGAGACCGGGACTTTTACGAGCAGTACTTC
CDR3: CSARDQRDRDFYEQYF

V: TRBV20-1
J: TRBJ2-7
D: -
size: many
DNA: TGCAGTGCTGCGACAGCTCTCCTAGGGGAGCAGTACTTC
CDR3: CSAATALLGEQYF

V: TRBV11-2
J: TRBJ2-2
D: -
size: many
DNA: TGTGCCAGCAGCCTCCGTATTATGGGCAGGTTGAGCACCGGGGAGCTGTTTTTT
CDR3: CASSLRIMGRLSTGELFF

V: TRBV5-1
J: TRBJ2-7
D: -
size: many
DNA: TGCGCCAGCAGCTTGGACCCGGGACACTCCTACGAGCAGTACTTC
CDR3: CASSLDPGHSYEQYF

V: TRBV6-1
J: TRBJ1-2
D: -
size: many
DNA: TGTGCCAGCAGTGAAGCTCCCACCGTCTATGGCTACACCTTC
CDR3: CASSEAPTVYGYTF

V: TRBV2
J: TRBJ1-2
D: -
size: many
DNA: TGTGCCAGCAGTACCCTGAGGACAGTCGCTGGCTACACCTTC
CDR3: CASSTLRTVAGYTF

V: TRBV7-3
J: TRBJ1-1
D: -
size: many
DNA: TGTGCCAGCAGCTTACCGATAACTTCGGCTGAAGCTTTCTTT
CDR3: CASSLPITSAEAFF

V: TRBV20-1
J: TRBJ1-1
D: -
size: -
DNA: TGCAGTGCCCTTACATGGGACACTGAAGCTTTCTTT
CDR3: CSALTWDTEAFF

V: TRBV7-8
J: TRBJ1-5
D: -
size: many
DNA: TGTGCCAGCAGCTTACCTGCCCCGGGGCTCCAGCATTTT
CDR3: CASSLPAPGLQHF

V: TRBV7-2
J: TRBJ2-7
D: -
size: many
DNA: TGTGCCAGCAGCTTAAGCCCCAATACATACGAGCAGTACTTC
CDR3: CASSLSPNTYEQYF

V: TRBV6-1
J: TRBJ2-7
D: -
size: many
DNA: TGTGCCAGCAGGACAGTAGCCTACGAGCAGTACTTC
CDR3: CASRTVAYEQYF

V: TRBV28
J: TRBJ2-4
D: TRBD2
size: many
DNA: TGTGCCAGCAGTTTATCCTCGGCCTGGACTAGCGCCATAGCCAAAAACATTCAGTACTTC
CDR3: CASSLSSAWTSAIAKNIQYF

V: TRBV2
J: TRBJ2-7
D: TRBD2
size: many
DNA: TGTGCCAGCAGCGCCGGACTAGCGGGAGGGGAGGTCTTC
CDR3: CASSAGLAGGEVF

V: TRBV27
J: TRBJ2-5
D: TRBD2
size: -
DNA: TGTGCCAGCAGCCGCCGACTAGCGGGAGGCCAGGAGACCCAGTACTTC
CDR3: CASSRRLAGGQETQYF

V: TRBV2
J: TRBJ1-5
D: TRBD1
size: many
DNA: TGTGCCAGCAGCCAATTTACAGGGGGAGACCAGCCCCAGCATTTT
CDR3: CASSQFTGGDQPQHF

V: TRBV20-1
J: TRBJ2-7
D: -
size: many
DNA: TGCAGTGCTAGAGATCCGGGAGTGGGCTCCTACGAGCAGTACTTC
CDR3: CSARDPGVGSYEQYF

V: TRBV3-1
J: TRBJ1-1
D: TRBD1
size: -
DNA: TGTGCCAGCAGCCAAGTAGGGACAGGGGGGACTGAAGCTTTCTTT
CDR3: CASSQVGTGGTEAFF

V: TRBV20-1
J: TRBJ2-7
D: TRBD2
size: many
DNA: TGCAGTGCTAGTGGGGGAGGGCCGAGCTCCTACGAGCAGTACTTC
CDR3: CSASGGGPSSYEQYF

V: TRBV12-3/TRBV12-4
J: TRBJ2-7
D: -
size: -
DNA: TGTGCCAGCAGTTTAGCCGTTGGCTCCTACGAGCAGTACTTC
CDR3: CASSLAVGSYEQYF

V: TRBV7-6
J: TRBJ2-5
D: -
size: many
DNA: TGTGCCAGCAGCTTACAACCGGGCCCCCAAGAGACCCAGTACTTC
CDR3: CASSLQPGPQETQYF

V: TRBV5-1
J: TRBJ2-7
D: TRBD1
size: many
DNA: TGCGCCAGCAGCCCTGACAGGGGGCTAAACGAGCAGTACTTC
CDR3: CASSPDRGLNEQYF

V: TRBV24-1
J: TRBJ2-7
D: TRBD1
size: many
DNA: TGTGCCACCAGTGATCGAGGACAGGGGTCCGAGCAGTACTTC
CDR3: CATSDRGQGSEQYF

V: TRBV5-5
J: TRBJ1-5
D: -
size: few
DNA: TGTGCCAGCAGCCCCAGGGGTGTCCATCAGCCCCAGCATTTT
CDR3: CASSPRGVHQPQHF

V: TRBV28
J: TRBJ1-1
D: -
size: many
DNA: TGTGCCAGCAGACCAACCTTGAACACTGAAGCTTTCTTT
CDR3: CASRPTLNTEAFF

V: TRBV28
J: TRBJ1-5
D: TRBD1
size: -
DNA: TGTGCCAGCAGTTTATGGTCAGGGGGAAGCAATCAGCCCCAGCATTTT
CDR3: CASSLWSGGSNQPQHF

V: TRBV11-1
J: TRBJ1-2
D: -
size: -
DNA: TGTGCCAGCAGCTTAGGACGGGCACGTCAGGGCCTCTATGGCTACACCTTC
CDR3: CASSLGRARQGLYGYTF

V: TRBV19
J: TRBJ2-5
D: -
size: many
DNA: TGTGCCAGTAGTACCGCATCGGGGATCGCGGAGACCCAGTACTTC
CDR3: CASSTASGIAETQYF

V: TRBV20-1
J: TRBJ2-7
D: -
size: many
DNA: TGCAGTGCTAGAGATACGGACAACGGGCACTTC
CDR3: CSARDTDNGHF

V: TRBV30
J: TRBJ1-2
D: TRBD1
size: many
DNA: TGTGCCTGGTCTAAAACAGGGGACTATGGCTACACCTTC
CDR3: CAWSKTGDYGYTF

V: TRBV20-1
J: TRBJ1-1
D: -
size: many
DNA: TGCAGTGCTAGAGCTTTCCCGGGGGGGCAGGTCACTGAAGCTTTCTTT
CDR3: CSARAFPGGQVTEAFF

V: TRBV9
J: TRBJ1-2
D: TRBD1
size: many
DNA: TGTGCCAGCAGCGTAAACCCAACCGGACAGGGGGGGGACTATGGCTACACCTTC
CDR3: CASSVNPTGQGGDYGYTF

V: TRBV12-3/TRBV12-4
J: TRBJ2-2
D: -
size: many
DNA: TGTGCCAGCAGTTTATGGAATGGGGTATTGAACACCGGGGAGCTGTTTTTT
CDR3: CASSLWNGVLNTGELFF

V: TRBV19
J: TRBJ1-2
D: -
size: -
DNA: TGTGCCAGTAGTATAAGAGTCGGCGCTAACTATGGCTACACCTTC
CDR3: CASSIRVGANYGYTF

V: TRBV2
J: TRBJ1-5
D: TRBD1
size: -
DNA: TGTGCCAGCAATCGGGACAGGGGACCGGATCAGCCCCAGCATTTT
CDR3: CASNRDRGPDQPQHF

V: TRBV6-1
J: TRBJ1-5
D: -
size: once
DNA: TGTGCCAGCGGGGAGAATAGCAATCAGCCCCAGCATTTT
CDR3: CASGENSNQPQHF

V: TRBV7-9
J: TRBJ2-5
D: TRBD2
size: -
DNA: TGTGCCAGCAGTTCTAGCGGATTCAAAGAGACCCAGTACTTC
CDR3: CASSSSGFKETQYF

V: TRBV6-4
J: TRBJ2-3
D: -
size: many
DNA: TGTGCCAGCAGTGAGGTGTCTAGCACAGATACGCAGTATTTT
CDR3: CASSEVSSTDTQYF

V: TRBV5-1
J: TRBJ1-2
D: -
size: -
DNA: TGCGCCAGCAGCATGGATAACTATGGCTACACCTTC
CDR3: CASSMDNYGYTF

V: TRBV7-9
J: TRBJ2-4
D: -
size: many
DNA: TGTGCCAGCAGCTTAGCGGGACGGAACATTCAGTACTTC
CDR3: CASSLAGRNIQYF

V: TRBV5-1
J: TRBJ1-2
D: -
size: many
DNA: TGCGCCAGCAGCCCCGAGGCTCAAGGAAGATATGGCTACACCTTC
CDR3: CASSPEAQGRYGYTF

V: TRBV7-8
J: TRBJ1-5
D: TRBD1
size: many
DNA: TGTGCCAGCAGCTTAGGTGGACAGGGGTACGTTCAGCCCCAGCATTTT
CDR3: CASSLGGQGYVQPQHF